This TCR beta chain was documented in a study of cytomegalovirus exposure and HLA in healthy donors. Overall study: Unique TCR beta sequences numbering approximately 100 million came from around 180 million T cells in an earlier analysis. Study conclusions and caveats: Later analysis found that TCR beta chains associated with HLA were more clonally expanded than other, equally common chains. Exclusion as indistinguishable affected some V segments, including TRBV6-2 and TRBV6-3. Sequencing depth across donors, presence/absence analyses assumed, was roughly uniform.

The PCR ran on 60 Vbeta and 13 Jbeta primers. Only in-frame clones appear in the TCRdb table, and some are missing; sequencing was by immunoSEQ multiplex PCR. This repertoire shows about 160,000 clones, roughly 77% found once; its top ten account for 1.5% to 2%. The germline CDR1 and CDR2 sequences are SGHVS and FNYEAQ. CDR3 length equals 15 residues. Trimming cost V 4 bases and J 0 bases, with 13 bases left between them. This clone showed up just once. What it binds is unknown. V usage is TRBV7-6 and J usage is TRBJ2-7, with D possibly matching TRBD1 (5 bases). Sequenced input: PBMCs. The source is a woman aged 18-29 years in good health and CMV-seronegative. Here the CDR3 reads CASSSGPDTSYEQYF. The CDR3 DNA reads TGTGCCAGCAGCTCCGGCCCGGACACCTCCTACGAGCAGTACTTC.